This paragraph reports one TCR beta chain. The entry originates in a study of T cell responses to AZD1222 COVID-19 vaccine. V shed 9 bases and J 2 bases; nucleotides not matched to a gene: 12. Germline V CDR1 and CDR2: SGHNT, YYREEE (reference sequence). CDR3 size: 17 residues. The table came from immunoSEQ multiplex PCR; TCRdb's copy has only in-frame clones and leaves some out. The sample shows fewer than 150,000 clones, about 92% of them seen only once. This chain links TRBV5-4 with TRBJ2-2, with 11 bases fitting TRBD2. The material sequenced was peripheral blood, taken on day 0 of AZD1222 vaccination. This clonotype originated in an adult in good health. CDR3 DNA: TGTGCCACCCTTACCAAACTAGCGGGGGCCAACACCGGGGAGCTGTTTTTT. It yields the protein CATLTKLAGANTGELFF.